This TCR beta chain was profiled in a study of shared clonotypes between healthy human individuals. Study-level information: Donor ages ranged 18 to 49 years: two women, a few men. Study results and limitations: Richness estimates generally favored naive over memory subsets.

HIV-negative, healthy adults without recent acute infections or vaccinations were the donors. The assay ran at deep level. Sequencing was performed with immunoSEQ multiplex PCR; in TCRdb, only in-frame clones are kept and a portion is missing. The data show some 500,000 clones, with approximately 95% seen just once and under 0.065% held by the top ten. As concerns this clone: As yet, its antigen is unknown.

V gave up 4 bases and J gave up 6 bases; unmatched junction bases: 9. Germline V gene data show CDR1 as SGHNT and CDR2 as YYREEE (reference sequence). The CDR3 totals 15 residues. The TCR sequence derives from a woman between 25 and 40 years old in good health. The V gene is TRBV5-4, the J gene TRBJ2-7; 11 positions agree with TRBD2. The sample was naive CD4+ T cells sorted from blood. The subset here: CD45RA+ positively selected. As DNA, the CDR3 is TGTGCCAGCAGCCTACCGGGACTAGCGGAGGCCGAGCAGTACTTC. Amino acid sequence: CASSLPGLAEAEQYF.